These T cell receptor beta chains were read from a single sample in a study of CD8+CD57+ T cells in acquired aplastic anemia. TCRdb re-called the reads with MiXCR, one entry per CDR3 protein. The sample yields 110,000 or so distinct CDR3 sequences, 51% seen once. Sequenced: sorted CD4+, CD8+, or CD8+CD57+ T cells (not recorded which) from PBMCs. The receptors originated from a human donor in good health, serving as a control. Each CDR3 is given with its conserved first and last residue. D genes are given only for firm matches. Rows give clone size only sometimes, using once, few, many, or a class for an expanded clone.

V	size	J	D	DNA	CDR3
TRBV25-1	few	TRBJ2-7	-	TGCGCCAGCAGCCCTCGTCGGCAGGGTGGCGAGCAGTACTTC	CASSPRRQGGEQYF
TRBV15	-	TRBJ1-6	TRBD1	TGTGCCACCAGCAAGGGGCAGGGGGGTTCATCACCCCTCCACTTT	CATSKGQGGSSPLHF
TRBV24-1	-	TRBJ2-1	TRBD1	TGTGCCACCAGTGAGACAATCCGGGACAGGGGGTACAATGAGCAGTTCTTC	CATSETIRDRGYNEQFF
TRBV7-9	-	TRBJ2-7	-	TGTGCCAGCAGCCACCCCGTGATGGACGAGCAGTACTTC	CASSHPVMDEQYF
TRBV25-1	-	TRBJ2-7	-	TGTGCCAGCAGTGGGGGGGGCAGGGGGAAGACCTACGAGCAGTACTTC	CASSGGGRGKTYEQYF
TRBV5-5	-	TRBJ2-2	-	TGTGCCAGCAGCTCGTACCCCGGACGGGACACCGGGGAGCTGTTTTTT	CASSSYPGRDTGELFF
TRBV2	-	TRBJ2-7	TRBD2	TGTGCCAGCAGTGAAGGGCTAGCGGGGAACGAGCAGTACTTC	CASSEGLAGNEQYF
TRBV5-1	few	TRBJ2-7	TRBD1	TGCGCCAGCAGCTTGGAGGACAGGGCGGACGACGAGCAGTACTTC	CASSLEDRADDEQYF
TRBV27	few	TRBJ1-5	-	TGTGCCAGCAGCCCTGACGGAAGTAGCAATCAGCCCCAGCATTTT	CASSPDGSSNQPQHF
TRBV6-1	many	TRBJ2-1	-	TGTGCCAGCACTGGGGAGGGGGTTGGTGAGCAGTTCTTC	CASTGEGVGEQFF
TRBV9	many	TRBJ1-2	TRBD1	TGTGCCAGCAGCGCGGGGGACAGGGTTAACTATGGCTACACCTTC	CASSAGDRVNYGYTF
TRBV24-1	-	TRBJ2-3	-	TGTGCCACCAGTGATAGTGGACAGTTCACGCAGTATTTT	CATSDSGQFTQYF
TRBV7-6	once	TRBJ2-7	TRBD2	TGTGCCAGCAGCCAAGGACTAGCTACCTACGAGCAGTACTTC	CASSQGLATYEQYF
TRBV7-4	-	TRBJ1-2	-	TGTGCCAGCAGCTTAAGCCGCCCAGGGCGGTATGGCTACACCTTC	CASSLSRPGRYGYTF
TRBV29-1	-	TRBJ1-1	-	TGCAGCGCAGCTAACAGGGATTTGGACAGCCTGAACACTGAAGCTTTCTTT	CSAANRDLDSLNTEAFF
TRBV29-1	medium-sized	TRBJ2-7	TRBD1	TGCAGCGTTTCCGGGACAGGCACCTACGAGCAGTACTTC	CSVSGTGTYEQYF
TRBV9	once	TRBJ2-6	-	TGTGCCAGCAGCGTCCTGACTTTC	CASSVLTF
TRBV24-1	-	TRBJ2-7	TRBD2	TGTGCCACCAGTGGTTTGGTTGCAGGGCGGGGGTACGAGCAGTACTTC	CATSGLVAGRGYEQYF
TRBV15	many	TRBJ1-2	-	TGTGCCACCAGCAGAGTGGACACCTATGGCTACACCTTC	CATSRVDTYGYTF
TRBV7-6	-	TRBJ2-2	-	TGTGCCAGCAGCTCAGTAGACAGGTCAAAGGGGGAGCTGTTTTTT	CASSSVDRSKGELFF
TRBV5-5	many	TRBJ1-5	-	TGTGCCAGCAGCTGGGGTGCATATAGCAATCAGCCCCAGCATTTT	CASSWGAYSNQPQHF
TRBV7-9	many	TRBJ2-1	-	TGTGCCAGCAGCACTAACCGGGACAACTCCTACAATGAGCAGTTCTTC	CASSTNRDNSYNEQFF
TRBV12-3/TRBV12-4	many	TRBJ2-7	TRBD1	TGTGCCAGCAGTTTCTCAGGGGGCCAGAACGAGCAGTACTTC	CASSFSGGQNEQYF
TRBV25-1	-	TRBJ1-4	TRBD1	TGTGCCAGCAGTGCCAAACGGACAGGCAGCCTTGAAAAACTGTTTTTT	CASSAKRTGSLEKLFF
TRBV10-3	-	TRBJ2-3	TRBD2	TGTGCCATCAGTGAGTGGTGGCGGGGGGGCGGAGATACGCAGTATTTT	CAISEWWRGGGDTQYF
TRBV20-1	many	TRBJ2-7	TRBD1	TGCAGTGCTAGAGAAACAGGGGACCACGAGCAGTACTTC	CSARETGDHEQYF
TRBV15	-	TRBJ2-7	-	TGTGCCACCAGCCGGGACCCGGAGGACGAGCAGTACTTC	CATSRDPEDEQYF
TRBV9	-	TRBJ2-3	-	TGTGCCAGCAGCGCGAGGATGGGGGATACGCAGTATTTT	CASSARMGDTQYF
TRBV4-3	many	TRBJ1-6	TRBD1	TGCGCCAGCAGCCAAGACTACAGGGGGCCAGGTTCACCCCTCCACTTT	CASSQDYRGPGSPLHF
TRBV25-1	-	TRBJ2-5	-	TGTGCCAGCAGTGAATACAGAGGGGATGAGACCCAGTACTTC	CASSEYRGDETQYF
TRBV5-4	many	TRBJ1-1	TRBD1	TGTGCCAGCAGCGAGTCGGGACAGCCTGAAGCTTTCTTT	CASSESGQPEAFF
TRBV4-3	many	TRBJ2-3	TRBD2	TGCGCCAGCAGCCACGACGGAGCGGGGGGTTTGACAGATACGCAGTATTTT	CASSHDGAGGLTDTQYF
TRBV29-1	-	TRBJ1-2	-	TGCAGCGTTTGGGGCAGGGAACGGTATGGCTACACCTTC	CSVWGRERYGYTF
TRBV2	once	TRBJ1-6	TRBD1	TGTGCCAGCATAGACACCGGGACAGAAAATTCACCCCTCCACTTT	CASIDTGTENSPLHF
TRBV4-1	many	TRBJ2-1	-	TGCGCCAGCAGCCAAGAGGGGGTTGCCATCCTCGTTGACTCCTACAATGAGCAGTTCTTC	CASSQEGVAILVDSYNEQFF
TRBV19	many	TRBJ2-2	TRBD1	TGTGCCAGTAGTTCCATGACAGGGGCGACGAACACCGGGGAGCTGTTTTTT	CASSSMTGATNTGELFF
TRBV12-3/TRBV12-4	many	TRBJ2-5	TRBD2	TGTGCCAGCAGTTCCGGTCTAGCGGGGGGGTCAGAGACCCAGTACTTC	CASSSGLAGGSETQYF
TRBV27	many	TRBJ2-7	TRBD1	TGTGCCAGCAGTCCTTCGGGACAGTTCTACGAGCAGTACTTC	CASSPSGQFYEQYF
TRBV7-9	-	TRBJ1-2	-	TGTGCCAGCAGCTTAGGCGGACGTTATGGCTACACCTTC	CASSLGGRYGYTF